This TCR beta chain was profiled in a study of shared clonotypes between healthy human individuals. Study conclusions and caveats: In general, naive subsets displayed greater estimated richness than memory subsets did.

CD45RO-negative, CCR7-selected cells formed the naive CD8 fraction, which excluded terminally differentiated effector memory CD45RA+ cells. For this clone: Its antigen remains unidentified.

V lost 4 bases to trimming and J lost 3 bases, with 15 bases between them. Germline V gene sequence: CDR1 SGHTA, CDR2 FQGNSA. The CDR3 has 15 residues. Some clones are missing from TCRdb's copy, which holds only in-frame ones; the method was immunoSEQ multiplex PCR. This sample has around 640,000 clones, with approximately 96% found just once. Input material: naive CD8+ T cells sorted from blood. The source is a woman younger than 45 in good health. This chain joins TRBV7-2 and TRBJ1-1; D may be TRBD1 (6 bases). DNA of the CDR3: TGTGCCAGCAGCTCGACTCAGGGGCCCCACACTGAAGCTTTCTTT. Translating gives CASSSTQGPHTEAFF.